The source of this T cell receptor (beta chain) is a study of beta chain features in type 1 diabetes. The whole isolated RNA underwent reverse transcription, so sequencing captured expressed TCRB transcripts. Measured with immunoSEQ multiplex PCR; TCRdb has only the in-frame clones, and not every one. Of over 700,000 clones listed, roughly 17% are singletons. J gave up 3 bases and V 2 bases, and 8 bases lay outside the gene matches. This CDR3 has 16 amino acids. Germline V CDR1 and CDR2: PRHDT, FYEKMQ (reference sequence). With regard to this clone: Its antigen is currently unknown.

Each of the CD4+ naive, central memory, regulatory and stem cell-like memory populations was sorted via CD45RO/CCR7/CD25/CD127/CD95/CD27. Points from the study as a whole: These data did not resolve whether HLA type affects TCRB rearrangement. Healthy donors had naive, central memory and Treg TCRB repertoires that appeared less similar than those seen among patients.

This clonotype was sampled from a young woman in good health. V usage is TRBV13 and J usage is TRBJ2-7; 9 bases are shared with TRBD1. The sequencing sample was made of naive CD4+ T cells from blood. The CDR3 protein is CASSLKAGQGNYEQYF. The CDR3 DNA is TGTGCCAGCAGCTTAAAAGCGGGACAGGGAAACTACGAGCAGTACTTC.